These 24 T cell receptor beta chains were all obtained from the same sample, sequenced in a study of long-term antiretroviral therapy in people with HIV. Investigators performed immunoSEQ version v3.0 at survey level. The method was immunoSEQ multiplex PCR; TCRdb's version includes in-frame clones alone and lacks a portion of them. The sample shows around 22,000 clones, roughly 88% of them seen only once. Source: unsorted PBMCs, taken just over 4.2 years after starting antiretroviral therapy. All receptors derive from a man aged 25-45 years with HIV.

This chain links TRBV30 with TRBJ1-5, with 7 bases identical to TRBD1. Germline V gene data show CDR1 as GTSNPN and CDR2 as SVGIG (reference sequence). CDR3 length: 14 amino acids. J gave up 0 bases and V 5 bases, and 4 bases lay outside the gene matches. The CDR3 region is CAWGTEISNQPQHF. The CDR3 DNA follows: TGTGCCTGGGGGACAGAGATTAGCAATCAGCCCCAGCATTTT.

The CDR3 DNA follows: TGTGCCAGCAGCCACACAGGGAGGTTGGGCACTGAAGCTTTCTTT. It yields the protein CASSHTGRLGTEAFF. V and J are TRBV7-2 and TRBJ1-1; D may be TRBD1 (6 bases). Germline CDR1 is SGHTA and CDR2 is FQGNSA. The CDR3 covers 15 residues. V gave up 5 bases and J gave up 4 bases, with 17 bases separating them.

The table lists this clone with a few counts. This CDR3 is CAWSEYEQYF. CDR3 in DNA: TGTGCCTGGAGTGAATACGAGCAGTACTTC. This chain uses TRBV30 with TRBJ2-7, with no clear D. With 1 base removed from V and 4 bases from J, the gap between germline ends came to 2 bases. Germline CDR1 GTSNPN, CDR2 SVGIG (reference sequence). CDR3 length: 10 amino acids.

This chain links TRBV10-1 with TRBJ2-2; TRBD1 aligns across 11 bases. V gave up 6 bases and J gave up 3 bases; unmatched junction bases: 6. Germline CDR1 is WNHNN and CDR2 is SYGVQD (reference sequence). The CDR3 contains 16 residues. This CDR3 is CASSDPGQGDTGELFF. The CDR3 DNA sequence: TGCGCCAGCAGCGACCCGGGACAGGGGGACACCGGGGAGCTGTTTTTT.

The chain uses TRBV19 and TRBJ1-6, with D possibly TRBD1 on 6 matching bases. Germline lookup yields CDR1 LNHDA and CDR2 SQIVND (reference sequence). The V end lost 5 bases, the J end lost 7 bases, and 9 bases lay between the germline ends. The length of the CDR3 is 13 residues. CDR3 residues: CASSFTGNSPLHF. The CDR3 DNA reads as TGTGCCAGTAGTTTCACAGGGAATTCACCCCTCCACTTT.

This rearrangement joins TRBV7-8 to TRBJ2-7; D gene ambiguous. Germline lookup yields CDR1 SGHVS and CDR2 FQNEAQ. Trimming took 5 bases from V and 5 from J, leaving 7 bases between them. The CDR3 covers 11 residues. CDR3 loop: CASSPQDEQYF. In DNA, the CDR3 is TGTGCCAGCAGCCCCCAGGACGAGCAGTACTTC.

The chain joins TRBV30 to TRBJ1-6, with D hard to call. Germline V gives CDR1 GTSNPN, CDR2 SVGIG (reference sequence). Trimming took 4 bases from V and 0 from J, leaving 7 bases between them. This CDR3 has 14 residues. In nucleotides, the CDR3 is TGTGCCTGGACGGAGAGCTCCTATAATTCACCCCTCCACTTT. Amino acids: CAWTESSYNSPLHF.

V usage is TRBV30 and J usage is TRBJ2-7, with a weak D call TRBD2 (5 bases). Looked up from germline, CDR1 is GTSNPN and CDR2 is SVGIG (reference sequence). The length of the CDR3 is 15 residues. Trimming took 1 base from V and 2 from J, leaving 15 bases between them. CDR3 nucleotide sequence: TGTGCCTGGAGTGGCTCGGAGGTATCGCCCTACGAGCAGTACTTC. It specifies CAWSGSEVSPYEQYF.

CDR3 loop: CASRAGTETYNEQFF. In nucleotides, the CDR3 is TGTGCCAGCAGGGCCGGGACAGAGACCTACAATGAGCAGTTCTTC. This chain joins TRBV2 and TRBJ2-1; 7 nucleotides agree with TRBD1. Germline CDR1 SNHLY, CDR2 FYNNEI. The CDR3 loop spans 15 amino acids. The V and J ends lost 6 bases and 2 bases, in that order; junction bases with no gene match: 7.

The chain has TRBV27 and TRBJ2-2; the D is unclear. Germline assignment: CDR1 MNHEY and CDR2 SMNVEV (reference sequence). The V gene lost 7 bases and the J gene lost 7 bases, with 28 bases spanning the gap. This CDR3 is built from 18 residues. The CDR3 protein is CASTSPLRNSLGIGELFF. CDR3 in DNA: TGTGCCAGCACCTCGCCCCTACGGAATAGTTTGGGGATCGGGGAGCTGTTTTTT.

The CDR3 nucleotides read TGTGCCAGCAGCTTAACGAGATACTCTGGAAACACCATATATTTT. It is translated as CASSLTRYSGNTIYF. The J gene is TRBJ1-3, the V gene TRBV7-2; D is unresolved. V was pared by 2 bases and J by 0 bases, with 8 bases between. The CDR3 extends over 15 amino acids. From germline, CDR1 is SGHTA and CDR2 FQGNSA.

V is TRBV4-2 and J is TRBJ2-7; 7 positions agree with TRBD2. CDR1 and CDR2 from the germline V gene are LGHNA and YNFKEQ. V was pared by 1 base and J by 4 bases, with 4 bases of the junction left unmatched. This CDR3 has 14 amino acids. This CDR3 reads CASSQATSAYEQYF. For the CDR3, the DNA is TGTGCCAGCAGCCAAGCAACTAGCGCGTACGAGCAGTACTTC.

Here the CDR3 reads CASWTGPFSTTEAFF. DNA of the CDR3: TGTGCCAGTTGGACAGGGCCTTTCTCGACCACTGAAGCTTTCTTT. The V call is TRBV7-2, the J call TRBJ1-1; 8 bases are a match to TRBD1. With V trimmed by 9 bases and J by 4 bases, 13 bases remained unmatched. Germline CDR1 and CDR2: SGHTA and FQGNSA. The CDR3 loop spans 15 amino acids.

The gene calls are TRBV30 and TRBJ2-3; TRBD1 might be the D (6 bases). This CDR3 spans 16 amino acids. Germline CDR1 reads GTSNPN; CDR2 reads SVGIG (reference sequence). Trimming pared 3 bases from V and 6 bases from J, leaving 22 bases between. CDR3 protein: CAWRVSGTYGWDTQYF. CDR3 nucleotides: TGTGCCTGGAGAGTTTCCGGGACATATGGATGGGATACGCAGTATTTT.

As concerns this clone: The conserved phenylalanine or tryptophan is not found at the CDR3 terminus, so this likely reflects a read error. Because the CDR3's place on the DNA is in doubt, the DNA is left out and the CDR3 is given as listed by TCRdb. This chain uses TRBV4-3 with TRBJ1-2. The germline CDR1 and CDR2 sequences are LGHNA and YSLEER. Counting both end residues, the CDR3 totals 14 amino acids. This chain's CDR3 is CASSVLIGRRKTYG.

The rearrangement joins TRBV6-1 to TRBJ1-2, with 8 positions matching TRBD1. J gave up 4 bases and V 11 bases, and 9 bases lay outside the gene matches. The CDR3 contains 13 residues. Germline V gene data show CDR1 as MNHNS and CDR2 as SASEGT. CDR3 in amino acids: CAGNGQGSYGYTF. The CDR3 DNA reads TGTGCCGGTAACGGACAGGGATCCTATGGCTACACCTTC.

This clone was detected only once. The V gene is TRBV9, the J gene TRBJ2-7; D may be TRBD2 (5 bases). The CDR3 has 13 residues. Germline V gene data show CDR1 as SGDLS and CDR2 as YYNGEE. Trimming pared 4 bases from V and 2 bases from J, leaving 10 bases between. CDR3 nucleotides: TGTGCCAGCAGCCCCGGGGTCACCTACGAGCAGTACTTC. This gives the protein CASSPGVTYEQYF.

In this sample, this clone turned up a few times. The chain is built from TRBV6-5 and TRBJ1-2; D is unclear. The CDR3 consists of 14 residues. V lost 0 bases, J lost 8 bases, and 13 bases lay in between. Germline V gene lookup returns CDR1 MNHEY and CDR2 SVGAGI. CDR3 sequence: CASSYSPGMEGYTF. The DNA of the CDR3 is TGTGCCAGCAGTTACTCTCCGGGAATGGAAGGCTACACCTTC.

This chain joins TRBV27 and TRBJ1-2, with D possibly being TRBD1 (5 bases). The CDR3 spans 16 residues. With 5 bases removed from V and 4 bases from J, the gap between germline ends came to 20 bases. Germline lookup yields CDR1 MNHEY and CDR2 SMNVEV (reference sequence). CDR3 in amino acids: CASSLNQGLVTYGYTF. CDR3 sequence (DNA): TGTGCCAGCAGTCTGAACCAGGGTTTAGTTACCTATGGCTACACCTTC.

CDR3 residues: CASSPFVRAKAYEQYF. CDR3 sequence (DNA): TGTGCCAGCAGCCCATTCGTGCGAGCGAAAGCCTACGAGCAGTACTTC. This chain uses TRBV11-2 with TRBJ2-7; D gene unclear. V lost 5 bases to trimming and J lost 2 bases, with 19 bases between them. Germline V gene data show CDR1 as SGHAT and CDR2 as FQNNGV. The CDR3 loop spans 16 amino acids.

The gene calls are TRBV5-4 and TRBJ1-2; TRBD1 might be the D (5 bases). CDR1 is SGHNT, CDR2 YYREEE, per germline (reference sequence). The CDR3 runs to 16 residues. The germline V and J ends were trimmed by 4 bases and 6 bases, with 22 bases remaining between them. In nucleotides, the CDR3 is TGTGCCAGCAGCACCCTTATGGCGGGGGGGTCTCATGGCTACACCTTC. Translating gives CASSTLMAGGSHGYTF.

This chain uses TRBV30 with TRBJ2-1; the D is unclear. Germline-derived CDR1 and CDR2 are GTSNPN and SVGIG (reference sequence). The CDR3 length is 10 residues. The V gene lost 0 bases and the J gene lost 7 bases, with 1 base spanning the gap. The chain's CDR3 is CAWSVNEQFF. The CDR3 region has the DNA TGTGCCTGGAGTGTGAATGAGCAGTTCTTC. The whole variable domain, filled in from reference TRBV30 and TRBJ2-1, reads SQTIHQWPATLVQPVGSPLSLECTVEGTSNPNLYWYRQAAGRGLQLLFYSVGIGQISSEVPQNLSASRPQDRQFILSSKKLLLSDSGFYLCAWSVNEQFFGPGTRLTVL.

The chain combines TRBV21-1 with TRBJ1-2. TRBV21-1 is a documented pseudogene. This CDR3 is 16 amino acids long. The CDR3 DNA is TGTGCCAGCACCTTGGGGGGGACGAACCAGCACTATGGCTACACCTTC. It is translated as CASTLGGTNQHYGYTF.

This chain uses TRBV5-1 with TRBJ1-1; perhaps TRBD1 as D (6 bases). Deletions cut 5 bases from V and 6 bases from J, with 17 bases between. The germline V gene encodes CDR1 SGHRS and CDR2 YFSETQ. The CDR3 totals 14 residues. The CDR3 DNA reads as TGCGCCAGCAGTTACGGGGGCGCGATCCCTGAAGCTTTCTTT. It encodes CASSYGGAIPEAFF.